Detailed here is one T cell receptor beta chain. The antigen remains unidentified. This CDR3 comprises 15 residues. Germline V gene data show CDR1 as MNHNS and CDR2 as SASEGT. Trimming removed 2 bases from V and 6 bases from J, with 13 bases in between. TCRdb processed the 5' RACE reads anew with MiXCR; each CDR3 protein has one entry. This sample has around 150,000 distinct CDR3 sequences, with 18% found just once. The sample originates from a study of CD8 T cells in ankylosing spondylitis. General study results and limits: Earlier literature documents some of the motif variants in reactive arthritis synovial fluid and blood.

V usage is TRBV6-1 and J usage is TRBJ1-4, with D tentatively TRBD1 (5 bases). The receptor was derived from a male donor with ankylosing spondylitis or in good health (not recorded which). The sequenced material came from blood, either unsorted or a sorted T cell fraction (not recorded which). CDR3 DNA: TGTGCCAGCAGTGAATTACGGGGCGGAGATGAAAAACTGTTTTTT. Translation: CASSELRGGDEKLFF.